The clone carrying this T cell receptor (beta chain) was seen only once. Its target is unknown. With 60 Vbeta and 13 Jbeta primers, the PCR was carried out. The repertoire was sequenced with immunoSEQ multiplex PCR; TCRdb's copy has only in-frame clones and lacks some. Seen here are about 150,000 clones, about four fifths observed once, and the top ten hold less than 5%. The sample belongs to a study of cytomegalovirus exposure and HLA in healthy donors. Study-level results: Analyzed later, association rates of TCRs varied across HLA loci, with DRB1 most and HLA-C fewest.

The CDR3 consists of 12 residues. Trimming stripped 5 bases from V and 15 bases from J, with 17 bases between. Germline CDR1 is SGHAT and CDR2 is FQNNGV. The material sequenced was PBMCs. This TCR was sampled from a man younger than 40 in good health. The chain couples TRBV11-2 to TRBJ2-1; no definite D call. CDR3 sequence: CASSRYSGRWFF. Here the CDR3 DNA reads TGTGCCAGCAGCCGATACAGTGGTAGATGGTTCTTC.